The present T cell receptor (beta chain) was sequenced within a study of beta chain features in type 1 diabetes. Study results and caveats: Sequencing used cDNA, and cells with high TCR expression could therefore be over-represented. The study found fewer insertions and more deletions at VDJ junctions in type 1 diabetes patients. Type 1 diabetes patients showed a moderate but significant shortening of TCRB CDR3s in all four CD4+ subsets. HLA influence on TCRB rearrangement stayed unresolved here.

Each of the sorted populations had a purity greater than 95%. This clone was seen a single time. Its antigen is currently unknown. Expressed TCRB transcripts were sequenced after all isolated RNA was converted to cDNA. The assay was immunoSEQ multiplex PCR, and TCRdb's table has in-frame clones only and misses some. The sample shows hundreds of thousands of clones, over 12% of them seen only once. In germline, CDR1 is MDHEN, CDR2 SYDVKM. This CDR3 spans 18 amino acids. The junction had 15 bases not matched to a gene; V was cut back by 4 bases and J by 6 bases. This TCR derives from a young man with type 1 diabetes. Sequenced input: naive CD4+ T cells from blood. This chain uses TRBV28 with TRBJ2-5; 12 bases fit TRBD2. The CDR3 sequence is CASSSSTSGGPRGQTQYF. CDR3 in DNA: TGTGCCAGCAGTTCCTCGACTAGCGGGGGCCCGAGGGGCCAGACCCAGTACTTC.